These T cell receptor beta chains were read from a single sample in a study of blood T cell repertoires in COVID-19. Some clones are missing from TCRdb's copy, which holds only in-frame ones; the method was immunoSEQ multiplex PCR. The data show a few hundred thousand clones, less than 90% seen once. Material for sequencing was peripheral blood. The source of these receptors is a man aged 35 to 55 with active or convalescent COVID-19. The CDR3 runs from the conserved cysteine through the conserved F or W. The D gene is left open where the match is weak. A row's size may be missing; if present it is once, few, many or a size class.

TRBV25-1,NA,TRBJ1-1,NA,TGTGCCAGCAGTGAGTGGGGCACCATGAACACTGAAGCTTTCTTT,CASSEWGTMNTEAFF
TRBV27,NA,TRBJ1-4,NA,TGTGCCAGCAGTTCGGGACACGATGCAACTAATGAAAAACTGTTTTTT,CASSSGHDATNEKLFF
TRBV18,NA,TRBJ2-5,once,TGTGCCAGCTCACCAAGAGGGCATCACCAAGAGACCCAGTACTTC,CASSPRGHHQETQYF
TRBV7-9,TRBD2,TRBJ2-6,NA,TGTGCCAGCAGCCCCGGCCCCCGACTAGCGGCTGGGGCCAACGTCCTGACTTTC,CASSPGPRLAAGANVLTF
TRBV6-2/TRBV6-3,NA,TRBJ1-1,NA,TGTGCCAGCAGTTACACACAGGGATTGGCTTTCTTT,CASSYTQGLAFF
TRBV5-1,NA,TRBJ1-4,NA,TGCGCCAGCAGCAACACAAGTCCTAATGAAAAACTGTTTTTT,CASSNTSPNEKLFF
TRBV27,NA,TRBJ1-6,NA,TGTGCCAGCAGTTTACTCCGTTCACCCCTCCACTTT,CASSLLRSPLHF
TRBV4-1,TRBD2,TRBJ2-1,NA,TGCGCCAGCAGCCAAGATAGACTAGCGGGGGGCGGCTACTACAATGAGCAGTTCTTC,CASSQDRLAGGGYYNEQFF
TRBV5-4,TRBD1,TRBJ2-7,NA,TGTGCCAGCAGCTTGGTCCAGGGGGCGGCCGAGCAGTACTTC,CASSLVQGAAEQYF
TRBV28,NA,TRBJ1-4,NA,TGTGCCAGCAGCTTGATGGGGGACACGGATGAAAAACTGTTTTTT,CASSLMGDTDEKLFF
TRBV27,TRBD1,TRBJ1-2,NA,TGTGCCAGCAGTTTACTGGCAGGGGGCATCTATGGCTACACCTTC,CASSLLAGGIYGYTF
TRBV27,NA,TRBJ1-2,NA,TGTGCCAGCAGTAAGAGGGGAGGGAACTATGGCTACACCTTC,CASSKRGGNYGYTF
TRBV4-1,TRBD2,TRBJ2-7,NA,TGCGCCAGCAGCCAGTCGACTAGCGGGGACTCCTACGAGCAGTACTTC,CASSQSTSGDSYEQYF
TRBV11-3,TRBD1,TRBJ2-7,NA,TGTGCCAGCAGCTTAGTAGGGGGCAGCGAGCAGTACTTC,CASSLVGGSEQYF
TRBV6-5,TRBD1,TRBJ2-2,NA,TGTGCCAGCGGGACAGGGAACACCGGGGAGCTGTTTTTT,CASGTGNTGELFF
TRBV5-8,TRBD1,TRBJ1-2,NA,TGTGCCAGCAGCTCCCCCCGGGACAGGGCGGCAAACTATGGCTACACCTTC,CASSSPRDRAANYGYTF
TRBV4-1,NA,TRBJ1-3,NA,TGCGCCAGCAGCCAAGAAGGGGTAGCTGGAAACACCATATATTTT,CASSQEGVAGNTIYF
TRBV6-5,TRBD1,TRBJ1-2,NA,TGTGCCAGCAGCCTTAACAGGGGGCCGGGGTATGGCTACACCTTC,CASSLNRGPGYGYTF
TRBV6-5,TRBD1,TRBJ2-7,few,TGTGCCAGCAGGGACACCGGGACAGGGTGGAACGAGCAGTACTTC,CASRDTGTGWNEQYF
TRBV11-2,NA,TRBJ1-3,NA,TGTGCCAGCAGCCCCACTTACGGAGGGTTCTCTGGAAACACCATATATTTT,CASSPTYGGFSGNTIYF
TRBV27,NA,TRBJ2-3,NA,TGTGCCAGCAGTTTAAGGGAATGGGATCTAGCGCTCAAGGGCACAGATACGCAGTATTTT,CASSLREWDLALKGTDTQYF
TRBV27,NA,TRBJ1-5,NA,TGTGCCAGCAGTTTATTCAGGGGACGCAATCAGCCCCAGCATTTT,CASSLFRGRNQPQHF
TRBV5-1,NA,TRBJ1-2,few,TGCGCCAGCAGCCGAACTCCCGCTAACTATGGCTACACCTTC,CASSRTPANYGYTF
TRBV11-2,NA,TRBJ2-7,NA,TGTGCCAGCAGCTTAGACAGGGTACGCTCCTACGAGCAGTACTTC,CASSLDRVRSYEQYF
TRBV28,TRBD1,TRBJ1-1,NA,TGTGCCAGCTTAAGGACAGGGCCTGAAGCTTTCTTT,CASLRTGPEAFF
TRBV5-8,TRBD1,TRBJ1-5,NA,TGTGCCAGCAGCTCCGGGACAGCGAGCAATCAGCCCCAGCATTTT,CASSSGTASNQPQHF
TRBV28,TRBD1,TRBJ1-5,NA,TGTGCCAGCAGTCTGGGACAGGGAATCGATCAGCCCCAGCATTTT,CASSLGQGIDQPQHF
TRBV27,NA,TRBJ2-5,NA,TGTGCCAGCAGTCGGGGTAGCGAGACCCAGTACTTC,CASSRGSETQYF
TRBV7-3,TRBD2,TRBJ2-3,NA,TGTGCCAGCAGCTTATATGGCGGGAGTAACACAGATACGCAGTATTTT,CASSLYGGSNTDTQYF
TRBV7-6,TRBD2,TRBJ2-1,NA,TGTGCCAGCAGCTTAGTCGTTACTAGCGGGAAAGGCGATGAGCAGTTCTTC,CASSLVVTSGKGDEQFF
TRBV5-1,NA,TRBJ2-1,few,TGCGCCAGCAGCTTGGGAGAGGACAATGAGCAGTTCTTC,CASSLGEDNEQFF
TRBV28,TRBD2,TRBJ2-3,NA,TGTGCCAGCAGTTTAACCCCGGCTAGCGGGATAAGCACAGATACGCAGTATTTT,CASSLTPASGISTDTQYF
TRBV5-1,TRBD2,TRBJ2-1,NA,TGCGCCAGCAGCCCCGAGACTAGCGGGTTCTCCTACAATGAGCAGTTCTTC,CASSPETSGFSYNEQFF
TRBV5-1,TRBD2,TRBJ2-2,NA,TGCGCCAGCAGCTTTCTTGAGGGAGGGCCGCACACCGGGGAGCTGTTTTTT,CASSFLEGGPHTGELFF
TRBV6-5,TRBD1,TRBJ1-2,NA,TGTGCCACCGGGACAGGCACCTATGGCTACACCTTC,CATGTGTYGYTF
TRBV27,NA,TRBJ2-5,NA,TGTGCCAGCAGTTTATCTTTTTCGGAGACCCAGTACTTC,CASSLSFSETQYF
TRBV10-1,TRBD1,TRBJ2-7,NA,TGCGCCAGCAGTGAGAGACAGGGGGTCGAGCAGTACTTC,CASSERQGVEQYF
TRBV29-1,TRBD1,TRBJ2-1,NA,TGCAGCGTTGAGGGACAGGGAGAGGGAGATGAGCAGTTCTTC,CSVEGQGEGDEQFF
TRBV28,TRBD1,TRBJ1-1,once,TGTGCCAGCAGTTTAGGAACAGGGGCGAATATTATAGGTGAAGCTTTCTTT,CASSLGTGANIIGEAFF
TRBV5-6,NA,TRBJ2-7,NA,TGTGCCAGCAGCTTGTACGAGGACCAATACGGGGCCTACGAGCAGTACTTC,CASSLYEDQYGAYEQYF
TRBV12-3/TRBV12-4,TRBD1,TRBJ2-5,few,TGTGCCAGCAGTCGGACAGGGCCGGAGACCCAGTACTTC,CASSRTGPETQYF
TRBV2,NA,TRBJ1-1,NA,TGTGCCAGCAGTAAGAGTAGAAGAGAAGCTTTCTTT,CASSKSRREAFF